The 19 T cell receptor beta chains below come from one sample, sequenced in a study of blood T cell repertoires in COVID-19. Data came from immunoSEQ multiplex PCR; TCRdb stores just in-frame clones and leaves some out. The repertoire has roughly 300,000 clones, roughly 84% of them found once; the top ten carry more than 0.8%. The specimen sequenced was PBMCs or T cells enriched from blood (not recorded which). All receptors derive from a woman aged 30 to 39 who had recovered from COVID-19.

The chain links TRBV28 to TRBJ2-7; no clear D. The CDR3 length is 18 residues. V lost 3 bases, J lost 0 bases, and 21 bases lay in between. From germline, CDR1 is MDHEN and CDR2 SYDVKM. CDR3 region: CASSFDGEAPDRSYEQYF. The CDR3 DNA follows: TGTGCCAGCAGTTTCGATGGAGAGGCTCCGGATCGCTCCTACGAGCAGTACTTC.

The V gene is TRBV9, the J gene TRBJ1-1, with D unclear. Germline CDR1 and CDR2: SGDLS and YYNGEE. CDR3 length: 15 residues. The V gene lost 1 base and the J gene lost 8 bases, with 18 bases spanning the gap. This CDR3 reads CASSVSDSPPVEAFF. CDR3 DNA: TGTGCCAGCAGCGTATCGGACTCCCCACCGGTAGAAGCTTTCTTT.

In its sample, this clone was seen a few times. The chain links TRBV5-1 to TRBJ2-5; D might be TRBD2 (7 bases). Trimming took 6 bases from V and 1 from J, leaving 16 bases between them. There are 15 residues in the CDR3. Germline CDR1 and CDR2: SGHRS and YFSETQ. CDR3 DNA sequence: TGCGCCAGCACTACCGTGGGGGGGCCCCAAGAGACCCAGTACTTC. This codes for CASTTVGGPQETQYF.

This clone was seen more than once but under ten times. The chain uses TRBV5-5 and TRBJ1-1; D is unclear. Germline assignment: CDR1 SGHKS and CDR2 YYEKEE (reference sequence). Trimming cost V 2 bases and J 6 bases, with 14 bases left between them. This CDR3 is built from 14 residues. In nucleotides, the CDR3 is TGTGCCAGCAGCTTAAGGCGATCAGAGGCTGAAGCTTTCTTT. Translating gives CASSLRRSEAEAFF. Looking up the rest from reference TRBV5-5 and TRBJ1-1 gives the full variable domain: DAGVTQSPTHLIKTRGQQVTLRCSPISGHKSVSWYQQVLGQGPQFIFQYYEKEERGRGNFPDRFSARQFPNYSSELNVNALLLGDSALYLCASSLRRSEAEAFFGQGTRLTVV.

This clone was seen a few times. V usage is TRBV14 and J usage is TRBJ1-2, with D perhaps TRBD1 (6 bases). The length of the CDR3 is 12 residues. Germline CDR1 and CDR2: SGHDN and FVKESK. V dropped 5 bases and J dropped 7 bases, with 11 bases sitting between them. The CDR3 sequence is CASSLNRVGYTF. The DNA for the CDR3 is TGTGCCAGCAGCTTAAACAGGGTTGGCTACACCTTC.

CDR3 sequence: CASSEPGTKGKLFF. DNA of the CDR3: TGCGCCAGCAGTGAGCCCGGGACAAAGGGAAAACTGTTTTTT. The rearrangement uses TRBV10-2 and TRBJ1-4, with TRBD1 as a possible D gene (6 bases). The CDR3 is 14 amino acids. Germline CDR1 reads WSHSY; CDR2 reads SAAADI. V was trimmed by 2 bases and J by 10 bases, leaving 14 bases between them.

The CDR3 is CASSLQKNTDTQYF. The CDR3 bases are TGTGCCAGCAGCTTGCAGAAAAACACAGATACGCAGTATTTT. V is TRBV5-6 and J is TRBJ2-3; D is ambiguous. V lost 1 base and J 2 bases, leaving 8 bases between the germline ends. There are 14 residues in the CDR3. The germline gives CDR1 SGHDT, CDR2 YYEEEE.

This clone was seen a few times. V usage is TRBV30 and J usage is TRBJ1-2, with D perhaps matching TRBD1 (6 bases). Germline lookup yields CDR1 GTSNPN and CDR2 SVGIG (reference sequence). CDR3 length equals 13 residues. V was clipped by 1 base and J by 8 bases, with 14 bases between them. The CDR3 nucleotides read TGTGCCTGGAGTGGAAACAGGGCAGGGGGCTACACCTTC. It specifies CAWSGNRAGGYTF.

The chain links TRBV19 to TRBJ1-6; D unresolved. There are 15 residues in the CDR3. V was shortened by 3 bases and J by 11 bases, with 17 bases between the two germline ends. CDR1 and CDR2 from the germline V gene are LNHDA and SQIVND (reference sequence). The CDR3, as DNA: TGTGCCAGTAGTATCCTCAACCCCGGGAGGGCACCCCTCCACTTT. Its translation: CASSILNPGRAPLHF.

V gene TRBV6-5 combines with J gene TRBJ1-4; D gene uncertain. The CDR3 covers 15 residues. Trimming took off 0 bases at V and 6 bases at J, with 11 bases between the two ends. From germline, CDR1 is MNHEY and CDR2 SVGAGI. The CDR3 nucleotides read TGTGCCAGCAGTTACTCGGGGAAGAGGGATGAAAAACTGTTTTTT. The encoded protein is CASSYSGKRDEKLFF.

This clone has a count of ten or more. The V and J genes are TRBV29-1 and TRBJ1-3; D is perhaps TRBD1 (6 bases). V lost 4 bases to trimming and J lost 8 bases, with 9 bases between them. The CDR3 length is 11 residues. The V gene's germline CDR1 is SQVTM and CDR2 ANQGSEA. The CDR3 DNA reads TGCAGCGTTGTGGCAGGGGACACCATATATTTT. Translating it yields CSVVAGDTIYF.

The V gene is TRBV2, the J gene TRBJ1-1; TRBD1 agrees at 8 bases. Germline V gives CDR1 SNHLY, CDR2 FYNNEI. The CDR3 is made up of 14 amino acids. V shed 6 bases and J 4 bases; nucleotides not matched to a gene: 7. Here the CDR3 DNA reads TGTGCCAGCAGGACCCAGGGGGCGTCCACTGAAGCTTTCTTT. Translating it yields CASRTQGASTEAFF.

The chain couples TRBV25-1 to TRBJ2-7; 7 bases match TRBD1. Unmatched junction bases numbered 3, after V lost 4 bases and J lost 3 bases. Germline lookup yields CDR1 MGHDK and CDR2 SYGVNS. CDR3 size: 13 residues. The CDR3 sequence: CASSGWDSYEQYF. CDR3 DNA: TGTGCCAGCAGTGGATGGGACAGCTACGAGCAGTACTTC.

This chain connects TRBV24-1 to TRBJ2-1; a possible D gene is TRBD2 (7 bases). In germline, CDR1 is KGHDR, CDR2 SFDVKD. This CDR3 contains 18 residues. Trimming cost V 0 bases and J 7 bases, with 21 bases left between them. The DNA of the CDR3 is TGTGCCACCAGTGATTTGCAGTTAAGGGGGGGCCGTCCGAATGAGCAGTTCTTC. This translates into CATSDLQLRGGRPNEQFF.

The chain carries TRBV5-4 and TRBJ1-1; 7 bases line up with TRBD1. Germline V CDR1 and CDR2: SGHNT, YYREEE (reference sequence). CDR3 length equals 16 residues. Unmatched junction bases numbered 6, after V lost 0 bases and J lost 1 base. The CDR3 region has the DNA TGTGCCAGCAGCTTGGGACAGGGAAGAGGGAACACTGAAGCTTTCTTT. It is translated as CASSLGQGRGNTEAFF. Together with reference TRBV5-4 and TRBJ1-1, the CDR3 gives the full variable domain: ETGVTQSPTHLIKTRGQQVTLRCSSQSGHNTVSWYQQALGQGPQFIFQYYREEENGRGNFPPRFSGLQFPNYSSELNVNALELDDSALYLCASSLGQGRGNTEAFFGQGTRLTVV.

CDR3 coding DNA: TGTGCCATCAGGCCGGACGGGGGAAATGAAAAACTGTTTTTT. This gives the protein CAIRPDGGNEKLFF. The chain uses TRBV10-3 and TRBJ1-4, with D possibly matching TRBD1 (5 bases). This CDR3 is 14 amino acids long. Germline V CDR1 and CDR2: ENHRY, SYGVKD. V was pared by 6 bases and J by 5 bases, with 13 bases between.

V gene TRBV2 combines with J gene TRBJ1-6; 8 nucleotides line up with TRBD1. CDR1 is SNHLY, CDR2 FYNNEI, per germline. Losses at the gene ends were 5 bases for V and 7 bases for J; bases not matched to a gene: 7. CDR3 size: 15 residues. CDR3 nucleotides: TGTGCCAGCAGTTGGACAGGGCCTGAGAATTCACCCCTCCACTTT. Protein product: CASSWTGPENSPLHF. Full variable domain (missing parts from reference TRBV2 and TRBJ1-6): EPEVTQTPSHQVTQMGQEVILRCVPISNHLYFYWYRQILGQKVEFLVSFYNNEISEKSEIFDDQFSVERPDGSNFTLKIRSTKLEDSAMYFCASSWTGPENSPLHFGNGTRLTVT.

The chain has TRBV5-8 and TRBJ2-4, with TRBD1 matching 10 bases. V trimming: 4 bases; J trimming: 6 bases; junction bases outside the gene matches: 7. This CDR3 region has 15 residues. Germline loops: CDR1 SGHTS, CDR2 YDEGEE. CDR3 protein: CASSQDRGVGNIQYF. CDR3 DNA: TGTGCCAGCAGCCAGGACAGGGGGGTGGGAAACATTCAGTACTTC.

The rearrangement uses TRBV6-5 and TRBJ2-7; D is uncertain. CDR3 size: 14 residues. Trimming left V 0 bases short and J 0 bases short, with 6 bases between. Germline V gene data show CDR1 as MNHEY and CDR2 as SVGAGI. The CDR3 DNA reads as TGTGCCAGCAGTTACTCGGAGCGCTCCTACGAGCAGTACTTC. Its translation: CASSYSERSYEQYF.